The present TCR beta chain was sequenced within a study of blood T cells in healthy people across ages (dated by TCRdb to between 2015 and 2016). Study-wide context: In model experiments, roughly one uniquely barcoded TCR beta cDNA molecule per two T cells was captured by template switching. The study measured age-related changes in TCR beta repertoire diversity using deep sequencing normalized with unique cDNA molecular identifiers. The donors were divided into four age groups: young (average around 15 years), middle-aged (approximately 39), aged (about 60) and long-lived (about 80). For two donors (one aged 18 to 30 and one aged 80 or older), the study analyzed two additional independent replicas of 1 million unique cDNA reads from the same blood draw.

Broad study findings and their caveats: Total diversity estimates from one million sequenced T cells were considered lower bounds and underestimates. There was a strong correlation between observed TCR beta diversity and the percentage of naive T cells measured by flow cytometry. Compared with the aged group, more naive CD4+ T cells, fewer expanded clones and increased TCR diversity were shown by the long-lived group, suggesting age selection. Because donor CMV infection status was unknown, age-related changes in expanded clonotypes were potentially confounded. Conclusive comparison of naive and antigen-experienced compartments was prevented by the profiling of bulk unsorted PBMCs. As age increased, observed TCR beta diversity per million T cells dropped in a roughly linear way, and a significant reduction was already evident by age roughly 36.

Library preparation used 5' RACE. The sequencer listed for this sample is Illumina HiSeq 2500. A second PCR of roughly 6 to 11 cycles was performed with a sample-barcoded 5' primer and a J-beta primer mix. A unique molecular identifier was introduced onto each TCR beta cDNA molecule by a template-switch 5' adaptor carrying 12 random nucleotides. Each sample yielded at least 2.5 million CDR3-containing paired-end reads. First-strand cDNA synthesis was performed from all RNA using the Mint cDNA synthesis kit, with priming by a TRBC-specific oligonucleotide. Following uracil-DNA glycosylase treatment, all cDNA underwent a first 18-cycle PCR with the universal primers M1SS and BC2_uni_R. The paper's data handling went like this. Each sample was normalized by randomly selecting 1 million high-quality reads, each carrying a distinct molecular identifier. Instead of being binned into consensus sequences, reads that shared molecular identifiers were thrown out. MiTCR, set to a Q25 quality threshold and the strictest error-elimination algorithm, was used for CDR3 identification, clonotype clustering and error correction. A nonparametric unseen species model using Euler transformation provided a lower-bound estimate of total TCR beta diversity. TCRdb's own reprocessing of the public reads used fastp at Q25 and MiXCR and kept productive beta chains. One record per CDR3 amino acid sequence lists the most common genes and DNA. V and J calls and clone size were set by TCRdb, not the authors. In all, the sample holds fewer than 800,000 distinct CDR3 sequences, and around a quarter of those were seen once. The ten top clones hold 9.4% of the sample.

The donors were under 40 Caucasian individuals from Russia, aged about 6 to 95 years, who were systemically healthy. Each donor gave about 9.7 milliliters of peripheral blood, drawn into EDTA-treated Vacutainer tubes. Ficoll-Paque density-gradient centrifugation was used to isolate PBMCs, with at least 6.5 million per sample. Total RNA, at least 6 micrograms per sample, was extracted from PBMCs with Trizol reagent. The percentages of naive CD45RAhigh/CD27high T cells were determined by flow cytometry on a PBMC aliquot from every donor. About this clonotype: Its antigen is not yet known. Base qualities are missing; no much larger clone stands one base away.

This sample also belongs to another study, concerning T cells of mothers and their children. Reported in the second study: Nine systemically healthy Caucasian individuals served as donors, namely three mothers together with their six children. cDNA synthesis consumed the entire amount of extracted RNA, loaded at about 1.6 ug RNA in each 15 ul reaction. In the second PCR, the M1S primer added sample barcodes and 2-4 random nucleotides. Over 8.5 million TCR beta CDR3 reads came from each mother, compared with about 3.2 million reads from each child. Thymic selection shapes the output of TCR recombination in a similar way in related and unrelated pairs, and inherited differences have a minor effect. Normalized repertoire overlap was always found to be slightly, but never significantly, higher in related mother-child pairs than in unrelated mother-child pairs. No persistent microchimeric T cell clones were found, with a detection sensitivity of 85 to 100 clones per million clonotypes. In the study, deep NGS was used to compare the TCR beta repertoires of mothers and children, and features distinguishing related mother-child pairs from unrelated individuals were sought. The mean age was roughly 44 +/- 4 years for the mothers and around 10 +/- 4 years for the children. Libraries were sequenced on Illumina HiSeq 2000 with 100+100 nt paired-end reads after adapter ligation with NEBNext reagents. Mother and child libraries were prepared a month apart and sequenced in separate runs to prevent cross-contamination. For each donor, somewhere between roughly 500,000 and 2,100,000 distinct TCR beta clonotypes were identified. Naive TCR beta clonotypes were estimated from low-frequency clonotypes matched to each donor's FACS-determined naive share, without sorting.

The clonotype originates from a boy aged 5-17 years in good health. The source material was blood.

The CDR3 corresponds to CSAGPDRVGIEAFF. Read as DNA, the sequence is TGCAGTGCGGGCCCGGACAGGGTGGGGATTGAAGCTTTCTTT. The chain employs TRBV20-1 and TRBJ1-1, with 8 middle bases fitting TRBD1. CDR1 and CDR2 are read off the germline V gene (reference sequence) as DFQATT and SNEGSKA. Including the terminal cysteine and phenylalanine, the CDR3 comprises 14 residues. The retained sequence is limited to the CDR3, 42 bases, with the frame set at the first base. Germline trimming amounts to 6 bases on V and 7 bases on J, with 13 as the count of junction bases outside the gene matches.